Sequencing of this T cell receptor (beta chain) was carried out in a study of glioma-infiltrating T cells after dendritic cell vaccination. There are a few counts of this clone. Assay: immunoSEQ multiplex PCR; the TCRdb copy retains only in-frame clones and omits some. This table holds just under 60,000 clones, about 86% found once. V shed 5 bases, J shed 5 bases, and the junction held 2 bases outside the gene matches. The germline V gene encodes CDR1 MNHEY and CDR2 SVGAGI. The CDR3 runs 12 residues. Time point defined: after dendritic cell vaccination, including at tumor progression/relapse. The origin of this receptor is a human donor with glioblastoma. The V call is TRBV6-5, the J call TRBJ2-7; 8 nucleotides match TRBD2. The material sequenced was blood, taken after dendritic cell vaccination. CDR3 sequence: CASSGLANEQYF. The CDR3 bases are TGTGCCAGCAGTGGACTAGCTAACGAGCAGTACTTC.